Below, 12 T cell receptor beta chains from the same sample are listed, as sequenced in a study of cytomegalovirus exposure and HLA in healthy donors (dated by TCRdb to 2016 to 2017). Library creation used the immunoSEQ multiplex PCR assay. A mixture of 60 forward primers for TCR Vbeta segments and 13 reverse primers for TCR Jbeta segments was used in the multiplex PCR. TCRdb provides this immuneACCESS table in a form limited to in-frame rearrangements. Some clones are lacking; in checked studies, under half of them reflect an unresolved V gene, and why the rest are absent is not known. Recorded for this sample are roughly 160,000 clones; approximately 85% of them occurred a single time. Just over 2.5% of the sample comes from the top ten. Sequenced input: PBMCs. These receptor sequences come from a young man in good health and CMV-seropositive.

The chain carries TRBV15 and TRBJ1-4, with 8 bases identical to TRBD1. V was pared by 1 base and J by 0 bases, with 10 bases of the junction left unmatched. Germline CDR1 is LNHNV and CDR2 is YYDKDF (reference sequence). The length of the CDR3 is 19 residues. The CDR3: CATSRGSQGAPSTNEKLFF. CDR3 DNA: TGTGCCACCAGCAGAGGTTCGCAGGGGGCCCCTTCAACTAATGAAAAACTGTTTTTT.

V is TRBV4-3 and J is TRBJ2-2; possibly TRBD2 for D (6 bases). The CDR3 is made up of 15 amino acids. From germline, CDR1 is LGHNA and CDR2 YSLEER. Deletions cut 5 bases from V and 7 bases from J, with 17 bases between. CDR3 nucleotide sequence: TGCGCCAGCAGCACCAGGCTCGGTAGCGGCGGGGAGCTGTTTTTT. It codes for CASSTRLGSGGELFF.

The V call is TRBV25-1, the J call TRBJ1-1; maybe TRBD1 (5 bases). Germline CDR1 and CDR2: MGHDK and SYGVNS. Trimming took off 4 bases at V and 6 bases at J, with 12 bases between the two ends. The CDR3 is 13 residues long. CDR3 region: CASSAQVGAEAFF. The CDR3 DNA follows: TGTGCCAGCAGTGCACAGGTTGGGGCTGAAGCTTTCTTT.

The chain has TRBV11-2 and TRBJ1-1; possible D gene TRBD1, 6 bases. The CDR3 runs 15 residues. Deletions cut 5 bases from V and 5 bases from J, with 18 bases between. The germline V gene encodes CDR1 SGHAT and CDR2 FQNNGV. CDR3 protein: CASSGRWRDRTEAFF. In nucleotides, the CDR3 is TGTGCCAGCAGCGGCCGCTGGAGAGACAGGACTGAAGCTTTCTTT.

This clone was recorded only once. This chain uses TRBV7-9 with TRBJ2-2; 10 positions agree with TRBD2. The CDR3 is 16 amino acids. Trimming removed 2 bases from V and 5 bases from J; junction bases left unmatched: 5. The germline CDR1 and CDR2 sequences are SEHNR and FQNEAQ (reference sequence). The CDR3, as DNA: TGTGCCAGCAGCTTATTTCCGACTAGCGGGACCGGGGAGCTGTTTTTT. Amino acids: CASSLFPTSGTGELFF.

The chain has TRBV4-2 and TRBJ1-2; possible D gene TRBD1, 5 bases. V was shortened by 0 bases and J by 5 bases, with 16 bases between the two germline ends. The CDR3 runs to 16 residues. Germline values: CDR1 LGHNA, CDR2 YNFKEQ. The CDR3 sequence is CASSQDGFVGAYGYTF. The CDR3 bases are TGTGCCAGCAGCCAAGATGGTTTTGTAGGGGCGTATGGCTACACCTTC.

The rearrangement uses TRBV5-1 and TRBJ1-1; D possibly corresponds to TRBD1 (6 bases). V was clipped by 4 bases and J by 2 bases, with 18 bases between them. CDR1 SGHRS and CDR2 YFSETQ come from the germline V gene. The CDR3 runs to 16 residues. The CDR3 sequence: CASSPWSGVDNTEAFF. The CDR3 DNA reads as TGCGCCAGCAGCCCATGGTCAGGGGTGGACAACACTGAAGCTTTCTTT.

J is TRBJ2-1 and V is TRBV10-3, with 9 bases lining up with TRBD2. The CDR3 has 15 amino acids. Trimming took 6 bases from V and 5 from J; bases not matched to a gene: 8. Looked up from germline, CDR1 is ENHRY and CDR2 is SYGVKD. CDR3 loop: CAISGGTSRDNEQFF. CDR3 DNA: TGTGCCATCAGCGGGGGGACTAGCCGAGACAATGAGCAGTTCTTC.

The chain couples TRBV4-3 to TRBJ2-2; D possibly corresponds to TRBD2 (5 bases). Germline V gives CDR1 LGHNA, CDR2 YSLEER. Trimming cost V 1 base and J 2 bases, with 14 bases left between them. This CDR3 has 17 residues. Here the CDR3 DNA reads TGCGCCAGCAGCCAAGGTTTCGGCGGGCATAACACCGGGGAGCTGTTTTTT. Amino acid sequence: CASSQGFGGHNTGELFF.

This clone has a single count. This specimen includes other DNA sequences encoding the same CDR3. The chain combines TRBV27 with TRBJ2-5; D unresolved. Germline lookup yields CDR1 MNHEY and CDR2 SMNVEV (reference sequence). V lost 4 bases, J lost 2 bases, and 5 bases lay in between. The CDR3 sequence is 12 residues long. The DNA for the CDR3 is TGTGCCAGCAGTTCCCTTCAAGAGACCCAGTACTTC. Translation gives CASSSLQETQYF.

J is TRBJ2-7 and V is TRBV15; D may be TRBD2 (5 bases). Germline values: CDR1 LNHNV, CDR2 YYDKDF (reference sequence). The CDR3 is 15 residues long. Deletions cut 3 bases from V and 3 bases from J, with 15 bases between. Written as DNA, the CDR3 is TGTGCCACCAGCAGGACTACCATGGGAGTCTACGAGCAGTACTTC. Residues: CATSRTTMGVYEQYF.

V gene TRBV4-1 combines with J gene TRBJ1-2; D remains ambiguous. V was pared by 0 bases and J by 8 bases, with 13 bases between. The CDR3 covers 14 residues. The germline V gene has CDR1 MGHRA and CDR2 YSYEKL. In DNA, the CDR3 is TGCGCCAGCAGCCAAGATGGGCTGGTGGGCGGCTACACCTTC. Residues: CASSQDGLVGGYTF.